This TCR beta chain was sequenced during a study of beta chain features in type 1 diabetes. All of the isolated RNA was reverse transcribed, so expressed TCRB transcripts were sequenced. Sequencing used immunoSEQ multiplex PCR; TCRdb keeps in-frame clones, though not all of them. This repertoire shows 150,000 or so clones, around 10% found once; its top ten account for 2% to 2.5%. This TCR came from a man aged 18-30 years in good health. The sequenced material came from central memory CD4+ T cells from blood.

CDR3 sequence: CASSKGAGYTF. The CDR3 bases are TGTGCCAGCAGCAAGGGGGCGGGCTACACCTTC. The chain employs TRBV7-6 and TRBJ1-2, with TRBD1 matching 7 bases. There are 11 residues in the CDR3. Germline V gene lookup returns CDR1 SGHVS and CDR2 FNYEAQ. With 5 bases clipped from V and 8 bases from J, the junction kept 2 bases outside the gene matches.